This T cell receptor (beta chain) stems from a study of early T cells in non-severe SARS-CoV-2 infection. The overall study: Sequencing input comprised bulk RNA from unsorted whole blood; chain pairing was not available.

This clonotype was seen more than once but under ten times. Tagging with unique molecular identifiers was applied to individual cDNA molecules. MiXCR was run by TCRdb on the 5' RACE reads, yielding one entry per CDR3 protein. The sample consists of 60,000 to 70,000 distinct CDR3 sequences, just under 5% of them appearing once. The sample taken for sequencing was whole blood. The source of this sequence is an adult who was a healthcare worker with PCR-confirmed SARS-CoV-2 infection or an uninfected control (not recorded which).

DNA for the CDR3: TGTGCCAGCAGCTTTTCTCAGGTCTCCTCTGGAAACACCATATATTTT. Translation gives CASSFSQVSSGNTIYF. This chain connects TRBV11-2 to TRBJ1-3; D is unresolved. Per the germline V gene, CDR1 is SGHAT and CDR2 is FQNNGV. V was clipped by 3 bases and J by 0 bases, with 12 bases between them. The CDR3 totals 16 residues.